Shown below are 30 T cell receptor beta chains from a single sample sequenced in a study of T-cell reconstitution after alpha-beta-depleted transplantation in children. Construction of the TCRbeta library involved unique molecular identifiers. TCRdb used MiXCR to reprocess the PCR reads, holding one entry per CDR3 protein. Among about 340,000 distinct CDR3 sequences listed, 13% were seen once. Sample: PBMCs, taken from the stem cell graft. The origin of the receptors is a human donor who donated a stem cell graft to a child with Fanconi anemia.

This clonotype was observed many times. The gene calls are TRBV25-1 and TRBJ1-3; 7 nucleotides line up with TRBD1. The CDR3 length is 13 residues. Germline CDR1 and CDR2: MGHDK and SYGVNS. J lost 6 bases, V lost 3 bases, and 2 bases had no gene match. CDR3 nucleotide sequence: TGTGCCAGCAGTGAGACAGGGAAAAACACCATATATTTT. It specifies CASSETGKNTIYF.

This clonotype has a handful of counts. The gene calls are TRBV5-1 and TRBJ2-1, with D tentatively TRBD1 or TRBD2 (6 bases each). CDR1 is SGHRS, CDR2 YFSETQ, per germline. The CDR3 spans 18 residues. Trimming stripped 3 bases from V and 9 bases from J, with 28 bases between. Written as DNA, the CDR3 is TGCGCCAGCAGCTCCTATAGGGGGTCCGGGGGTTCGGACGGTGAGCAGTTCTTC. This codes for CASSSYRGSGGSDGEQFF. Filled out from reference TRBV5-1 and TRBJ2-1, the complete variable domain reads KAGVTQTPRYLIKTRGQQVTLSCSPISGHRSVSWYQQTPGQGLQFLFEYFSETQRNKGNFPGRFSGRQFSNSRSEMNVSTLELGDSALYLCASSSYRGSGGSDGEQFFGPGTRLTVL.

This clonotype has just a few counts. The V call is TRBV7-2, the J call TRBJ2-3, with TRBD2 matching 8 bases. Germline trimming cut 5 bases from V and 3 bases from J; bases unmatched to any gene: 10. The CDR3 length is 16 residues. Germline assignment: CDR1 SGHTA and CDR2 FQGNSA. CDR3 sequence: CASSRQPGLETDTQYF. The CDR3, as DNA: TGTGCCAGCAGCCGCCAGCCGGGACTAGAAACAGATACGCAGTATTTT.

In this sample, this clonotype turned up a few times. The V and J genes are TRBV3-1 and TRBJ2-6; D is unclear. The germline V gene has CDR1 LGHDT and CDR2 YNNKEL (reference sequence). V shed 0 bases and J shed 5 bases, with 8 bases lying between them. There are 15 residues in the CDR3. The CDR3 is CASSQDLVRANVLTF. The CDR3 region has the DNA TGTGCCAGCAGCCAAGATCTGGTCCGGGCCAACGTCCTGACTTTC. The entire variable domain, with the rest obtained from reference TRBV3-1 and TRBJ2-6, is as follows: DTAVSQTPKYLVTQMGNDKSIKCEQNLGHDTMYWYKQDSKKFLKIMFSYNNKELIINETVPNRFSPKSPDKAHLNLHINSLELGDSAVYFCASSQDLVRANVLTFGAGSRLTVL.

The table lists this clonotype with many counts. The chain uses TRBV10-3 and TRBJ2-5, with 8 bases lining up with TRBD1. The CDR3 runs to 12 residues. The germline V gene encodes CDR1 ENHRY and CDR2 SYGVKD. The V gene end was trimmed by 4 bases and the J gene end by 5 bases; junction bases not matched to a gene: 0. Here the CDR3 reads CAISGTGETQYF. The CDR3 coding sequence is TGTGCCATCAGTGGGACAGGGGAGACCCAGTACTTC.

This clonotype has ten or more counts. Its ends do not fully match the called genes, so a read error is possible. This chain joins TRBV12-3 or TRBV12-4 and TRBJ2-5; D remains unclear. The CDR3 has 14 amino acids. DNA of the CDR3: TGTGCCAGCAGCTTAGCTGGGGTACAAGAGACCCAGTACTTC. Amino acid sequence: CASSLAGVQETQYF.

The V and J genes are TRBV20-1 and TRBJ2-3; D tentatively reads TRBD1 or TRBD2 (6 bases each). CDR1 and CDR2 from the germline V gene are DFQATT and SNEGSKA (reference sequence). There are 14 residues in the CDR3. V shed 5 bases and J shed 3 bases, with 15 bases lying between them. The CDR3 nucleotides read TGCAGTGCTCCCCCGGGGGCCTGGACAGATACGCAGTATTTT. As protein: CSAPPGAWTDTQYF.

The chain joins TRBV5-1 to TRBJ1-2; D is unresolved. Trimming took 0 bases from V and 8 from J, leaving 14 bases between them. Per germline, CDR1 SGHRS and CDR2 YFSETQ. CDR3 size: 14 residues. CDR3 sequence: CASSLVRQSSGYTF. The CDR3 DNA is TGCGCCAGCAGCTTGGTTCGGCAGTCCAGCGGCTACACCTTC.

The rearrangement uses TRBV6-2 or TRBV6-3 and TRBJ2-2, with 8 bases matching TRBD1. The CDR3 spans 15 residues. Germline CDR1 and CDR2: MNHEY and SVGEGT. V lost 6 bases and J lost 7; bases outside the gene matches: 10. The CDR3 sequence is CASSDQTGAGGELFF. As DNA, the CDR3 is TGTGCCAGCAGCGACCAGACAGGGGCCGGCGGGGAGCTGTTTTTT.

This clonotype showed up just a few times. J is TRBJ2-7 and V is TRBV6-2 or TRBV6-3, with 9 bases lining up with TRBD2. There are 18 residues in the CDR3. Losses at the gene ends were 2 bases for V and 2 bases for J; bases not matched to a gene: 13. Germline assignment: CDR1 MNHEY and CDR2 SVGEGT. In DNA, the CDR3 is TGTGCCAGCAGTTACCCTATGGCTAGCGGGGAGACAACCTACGAGCAGTACTTC. This translates into CASSYPMASGETTYEQYF.

This chain links TRBV7-9 with TRBJ1-1, with TRBD1 matching over 7 bases. The CDR3 loop spans 13 amino acids. Germline V gives CDR1 SEHNR, CDR2 FQNEAQ (reference sequence). V trimming: 5 bases; J trimming: 10 bases; junction bases outside the gene matches: 10. Here the CDR3 DNA reads TGTGCCAGCAGCCCCACCCGGGACAGCGGAGCTTTCTTT. Amino acids: CASSPTRDSGAFF.

This clonotype was seen more than once but under ten times. This rearrangement joins TRBV6-1 to TRBJ2-7; 7 positions agree with TRBD2. The CDR3 is 16 amino acids. Trimming cost V 7 bases and J 4 bases; bases outside gene matches: 16. From germline, CDR1 is MNHNS and CDR2 SASEGT. DNA for the CDR3: TGTGCCAGCACCCCGGGCGGGACTACATCAGGATACGAGCAGTACTTC. This codes for CASTPGGTTSGYEQYF.

This clonotype showed up just a few times. The chain has TRBV28 and TRBJ1-1, with no clear D. Germline CDR1 MDHEN, CDR2 SYDVKM. Trimming cost V 6 bases and J 10 bases, with 18 bases left between them. CDR3 size: 13 residues. CDR3: CASSLGRGIRAFF. CDR3 coding DNA: TGTGCCAGCAGCCTAGGTCGAGGTATTCGAGCTTTCTTT.

V and J are TRBV5-1 and TRBJ1-4, with 7 nucleotides matching TRBD1. V shed 9 bases and J 6 bases; nucleotides not matched to a gene: 11. The CDR3 consists of 14 residues. The germline CDR1 and CDR2 sequences are SGHRS and YFSETQ. Here the CDR3 DNA reads TGCGCCAACAATCCTGGGGACAGTTATGAAAAACTGTTTTTT. Translation gives CANNPGDSYEKLFF.

This clonotype has more than one count but fewer than ten. The chain joins TRBV10-2 to TRBJ1-6; D remains unclear. Per germline, CDR1 WSHSY and CDR2 SAAADI. V dropped 3 bases and J dropped 9 bases, with 9 bases sitting between them. This CDR3 has 13 amino acids. CDR3 sequence: CASSDLRFSPLHF. In DNA, the CDR3 is TGCGCCAGCAGTGACTTAAGGTTTTCACCCCTCCACTTT.

This clonotype was observed at least ten times. This rearrangement joins TRBV6-5 to TRBJ2-1, with D tentatively TRBD1 or TRBD2 (5 bases each). Trimming stripped 5 bases from V and 8 bases from J, with 19 bases between. This CDR3 contains 15 residues. CDR1 MNHEY and CDR2 SVGAGI come from the germline V gene. This CDR3 reads CASSPGTSRRDEQFF. The DNA of the CDR3 is TGTGCCAGCAGTCCCGGGACCAGCCGACGGGATGAGCAGTTCTTC.

The V call is TRBV6-5, the J call TRBJ1-2, with unresolved D. The CDR3 covers 16 residues. The germline CDR1 and CDR2 sequences are MNHEY and SVGAGI. V lost 0 bases, J lost 4 bases, and 15 bases lay in between. DNA of the CDR3: TGTGCCAGCAGTTACTCCCCCGGGCCCTCCCCCTATGGCTACACCTTC. Protein product: CASSYSPGPSPYGYTF.

The V gene is TRBV5-1, the J gene TRBJ2-2; 8 bases are a match to TRBD1. Germline-derived CDR1 and CDR2 are SGHRS and YFSETQ. The CDR3 is made up of 16 amino acids. V trimming: 4 bases; J trimming: 3 bases; junction bases outside the gene matches: 8. CDR3: CASSPPGTGDTGELFF. The DNA for the CDR3 is TGCGCCAGCAGCCCCCCCGGGACAGGCGACACCGGGGAGCTGTTTTTT.

The chain has TRBV9 and TRBJ1-3; a possible D gene is TRBD1 (5 bases). The germline V gene encodes CDR1 SGDLS and CDR2 YYNGEE. Trimming took 0 bases from V and 0 from J, leaving 7 bases between them. The CDR3 is 15 amino acids. The CDR3 loop is CASSVGGVSGNTIYF. The CDR3 DNA reads as TGTGCCAGCAGCGTAGGAGGGGTCTCTGGAAACACCATATATTTT.

CDR3 coding DNA: TGTGCCAGCAGCTTGAACGTGGCCCGAGGCGGGGAGCTGTTTTTT. Translation gives CASSLNVARGGELFF. The chain uses TRBV11-2 and TRBJ2-2, with D unclear. Germline-derived CDR1 and CDR2 are SGHAT and FQNNGV. The V and J ends lost 3 bases and 7 bases respectively, with 15 bases between them. There are 15 residues in the CDR3.

This clonotype was counted many times. This rearrangement joins TRBV29-1 to TRBJ1-1; 7 nucleotides agree with TRBD1. Germline assignment: CDR1 SQVTM and CDR2 ANQGSEA. The CDR3 length is 12 residues. The trim removed 7 bases at V and 0 bases at J, leaving 2 bases unmatched. This CDR3 reads CSGGQMNTEAFF. In DNA, the CDR3 is TGCAGCGGGGGACAGATGAACACTGAAGCTTTCTTT. Combining the CDR3 with reference TRBV29-1 and TRBJ1-1 gives the whole variable domain SAVISQKPSRDICQRGTSLTIQCQVDSQVTMMFWYRQQPGQSLTLIATANQGSEATYESGFVIDKFPISRPNLTFSTLTVSNMSPEDSSIYLCSGGQMNTEAFFGQGTRLTVV.

This clonotype was counted many times. This chain uses TRBV12-3 or TRBV12-4 with TRBJ2-7; D remains ambiguous. This CDR3 is 14 amino acids long. Trimming removed 2 bases from V and 5 bases from J, with 13 bases in between. This CDR3 is CASSLMTGRDEQYF. The CDR3 coding sequence is TGTGCCAGCAGTTTAATGACCGGCCGGGACGAGCAGTACTTC.

J is TRBJ2-7 and V is TRBV18; D is unclear. The CDR3 has 13 residues. Germline CDR1 is KGHSH and CDR2 is LQKENI. Trimming took off 0 bases at V and 3 bases at J, with 6 bases between the two ends. CDR3 in DNA: TGTGCCAGCTCACCACCGGCCATCTACGAGCAGTACGTC. As protein: CASSPPAIYEQYV.

This clonotype was recorded at least ten times. The chain uses TRBV12-3 or TRBV12-4 and TRBJ2-2, with TRBD1 matching over 7 bases. The trim removed 6 bases at V and 5 bases at J, leaving 15 bases unmatched. The CDR3 is 17 residues long. DNA for the CDR3: TGTGCCAGCAGGGGTATCGGGACAGATGTACCTACCGGGGAGCTGTTTTTT. It translates to CASRGIGTDVPTGELFF.

This clonotype was seen many times. The chain has TRBV12-3 or TRBV12-4 and TRBJ1-1; tentatively, D is TRBD1 (5 bases). V lost 5 bases and J 1 base, leaving 14 bases between the germline ends. The CDR3 covers 15 residues. The CDR3 here is CASSLRTGPNTEAFF. The CDR3 DNA reads as TGTGCCAGCAGTCTACGGACGGGACCGAACACTGAAGCTTTCTTT.

This clonotype turned up a few times. The rearrangement uses TRBV28 and TRBJ2-1; no clear D. Germline lookup yields CDR1 MDHEN and CDR2 SYDVKM. The CDR3 totals 18 residues. Trimming removed 5 bases at V and 0 bases at J, with 20 bases between. Written as DNA, the CDR3 is TGTGCCAGCAGTCCCCGTGGCGTAAGCGAGAGCTCCTACAATGAGCAGTTCTTC. Protein: CASSPRGVSESSYNEQFF.

This clonotype was seen repeatedly, ten times or more. V gene TRBV6-5 combines with J gene TRBJ2-6; D perhaps matches TRBD2 (7 bases). CDR1 and CDR2 from the germline V gene are MNHEY and SVGAGI. This CDR3 spans 17 amino acids. With 2 bases removed from V and 0 bases from J, the gap between germline ends came to 11 bases. CDR3 in amino acids: CASSYGGAFSGANVLTF. In DNA, the CDR3 is TGTGCCAGCAGTTACGGGGGGGCTTTCTCTGGGGCCAACGTCCTGACTTTC.

The V gene is TRBV28, the J gene TRBJ1-5, with no clear D. This CDR3 comprises 13 residues. V was clipped by 8 bases and J by 2 bases, with 10 bases between them. Germline CDR1 MDHEN, CDR2 SYDVKM. Here the CDR3 DNA reads TGTGCCAGCGGCCGGGGTCGCAATCAGCCCCAGCATTTT. This sequence encodes CASGRGRNQPQHF.

This clonotype was counted ten times or more. The CDR3 loop is CSAFSDREESTEAFF. The CDR3 region has the DNA TGCAGTGCTTTCTCGGACAGGGAGGAGAGCACTGAAGCTTTCTTT. The chain is built from TRBV20-1 and TRBJ1-1; 8 nucleotides match TRBD1. This CDR3 has 15 amino acids. The V gene end was trimmed by 5 bases and the J gene end by 4 bases; junction bases not matched to a gene: 12. Germline lookup yields CDR1 DFQATT and CDR2 SNEGSKA (reference sequence).

In its sample, this clonotype was seen a few times. DNA of the CDR3: TGCAGTGACGCCCCGTGGGGGACGGATACGCAGTATTTT. Protein sequence: CSDAPWGTDTQYF. This chain joins TRBV20-1 and TRBJ2-3; possibly TRBD1 or TRBD2 for D (5 bases each). Germline V gene sequence: CDR1 DFQATT, CDR2 SNEGSKA (reference sequence). The CDR3 consists of 13 residues. Trimming left V 7 bases short and J 6 bases short, with 17 bases between.